The source of this TCR beta chain is a study of T cell changes during pregnancy in multiple sclerosis. Generated by immunoSEQ multiplex PCR, the TCRdb table keeps only in-frame clones and is missing some. The top ten clones hold around 1.2% of a sample with tens of thousands of clones, 89% of them seen once. This clone was recorded only once. The sequences come from CD4+ T cells from peripheral blood mononuclear cells, collected in the first trimester of pregnancy. The TCR was taken from a female donor with multiple sclerosis, enrolled in a pregnancy study.

CDR3: CAWSPLSDEQFF. CDR3 sequence (DNA): TGTGCCTGGAGCCCGTTGAGCGATGAGCAGTTCTTC. The chain combines TRBV30 with TRBJ2-1; D is undetermined. The CDR3 is 12 residues long. With 3 bases removed from V and 8 bases from J, the gap between germline ends came to 11 bases. In germline, CDR1 is GTSNPN, CDR2 SVGIG (reference sequence).